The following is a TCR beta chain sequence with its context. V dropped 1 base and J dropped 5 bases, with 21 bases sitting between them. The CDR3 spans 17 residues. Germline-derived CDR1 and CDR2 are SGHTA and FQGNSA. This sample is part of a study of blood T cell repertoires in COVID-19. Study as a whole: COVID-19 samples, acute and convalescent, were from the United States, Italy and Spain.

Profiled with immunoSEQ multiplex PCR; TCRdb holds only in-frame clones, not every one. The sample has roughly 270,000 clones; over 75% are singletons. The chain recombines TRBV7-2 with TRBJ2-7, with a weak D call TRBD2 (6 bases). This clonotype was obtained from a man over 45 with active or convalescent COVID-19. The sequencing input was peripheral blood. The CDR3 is CASSLGSGGILMNEQYF. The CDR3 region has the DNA TGTGCCAGCAGCTTAGGGTCTGGCGGGATATTGATGAACGAGCAGTACTTC.